The clone carrying this T cell receptor (beta chain) was counted only a few times. As yet, its antigen is unknown. The entirety of the isolated RNA underwent reverse transcription, so expressed TCRB transcripts were sequenced. Sequencing used immunoSEQ multiplex PCR; TCRdb keeps in-frame clones, though not all of them. Found here are under 900,000 clones, roughly a sixth of them singletons; the top ten hold roughly 0.025%. This entry comes from a study of beta chain features in type 1 diabetes. Study-wide findings and caveats: Healthy donors had naive, central memory and Treg TCRB repertoires that appeared less similar than those seen among patients. Possibly, sequencing cDNA over-represented cells that had high TCR expression levels.

Material: naive CD4+ T cells from blood. This TCR derives from a woman younger than 35 in good health.

CDR3 amino acids: CASRGDNQETQYF. Written as DNA, the CDR3 is TGTGCCAGCAGAGGGGACAACCAAGAGACCCAGTACTTC. J is TRBJ2-5 and V is TRBV6-1; D is possibly TRBD1 (6 bases). This CDR3 contains 13 residues. CDR1 is MNHNS and CDR2 is SASEGT in the germline V gene. The V gene lost 6 bases and the J gene lost 0 bases, with 8 bases spanning the gap.